This is a list of T cell receptor beta chains from one sample in a study of OX40 agonist ivuxolimab in advanced cancers. Sequencing used immunoSEQ multiplex PCR; TCRdb keeps in-frame clones, though not all of them. Of 80,000 to 100,000 clones listed, 90% to 95% were seen once; the top ten hold roughly 0.5%. Sequencing was performed on CD4+ or CD8+ T cells sorted from blood, taken in a trial of the OX40 agonist ivuxolimab. These receptor sequences come from an adult with an advanced solid tumor such as melanoma, head and neck, liver or kidney cancer. The CDR3 runs from the conserved cysteine through the conserved F or W. The D gene is left open where the match is weak. Expanded clones get a size class; other rows say once, few or many, or leave the size out.

D gene: -
J gene: TRBJ1-1
clone size: -
CDR3 length: 16
V gene: TRBV23-1
CDR3 DNA: TGCGCCAGCAGTCGCATATGCGCGACAGTGAACACTGAAGCTTTCTTT
CDR3 protein: CASSRICATVNTEAFF

D gene: TRBD1
J gene: TRBJ2-3
clone size: -
CDR3 length: 15
V gene: TRBV5-4
CDR3 DNA: TGTGCCAGCAGCTTGGGACAGGGGATCTTAGATACGCAGTATTTT
CDR3 protein: CASSLGQGILDTQYF

D gene: -
J gene: TRBJ1-2
clone size: -
CDR3 length: 14
V gene: TRBV19
CDR3 DNA: TGTGCCAGTAGTTTAGGACGGATAGTTTATGCCTACACCTTC
CDR3 protein: CASSLGRIVYAYTF

D gene: TRBD2
J gene: TRBJ2-3
clone size: -
CDR3 length: 15
V gene: TRBV9
CDR3 DNA: TGTGCCAGCAGCGAATCACTAGCGGGAACAGATACGCAGTATTTT
CDR3 protein: CASSESLAGTDTQYF

D gene: -
J gene: TRBJ1-2
clone size: -
CDR3 length: 12
V gene: TRBV7-2
CDR3 DNA: TGTGCCAGCAGCCGCGACGTCGCCGGCTACACCTTC
CDR3 protein: CASSRDVAGYTF

D gene: -
J gene: TRBJ1-1
clone size: -
CDR3 length: 15
V gene: TRBV11-3
CDR3 DNA: TGTGCCAGCAGCTTCGGGGGGCTGGTGAACACTGAAGCTTTCTTT
CDR3 protein: CASSFGGLVNTEAFF

D gene: -
J gene: TRBJ2-3
clone size: -
CDR3 length: 15
V gene: TRBV5-1
CDR3 DNA: TGCGCCAGCAGCTTTAACACGGCTAACACAGATACGCAGTATTTT
CDR3 protein: CASSFNTANTDTQYF

D gene: -
J gene: TRBJ1-5
clone size: -
CDR3 length: 14
V gene: TRBV30
CDR3 DNA: TGTGCCTGGGACCGGGAGGGTTTGCGGCAGCCCCAGCATTTT
CDR3 protein: CAWDREGLRQPQHF

D gene: TRBD1
J gene: TRBJ2-7
clone size: -
CDR3 length: 12
V gene: TRBV6-6
CDR3 DNA: TGTGCCAGCAGCTCCCAGGACAGGGAGCAGTACTTC
CDR3 protein: CASSSQDREQYF

D gene: -
J gene: TRBJ2-2
clone size: -
CDR3 length: 15
V gene: TRBV9
CDR3 DNA: TGTGCCAGCAGCGTAGAAGGCTTTAACACCGGGGAGCTGTTTTTT
CDR3 protein: CASSVEGFNTGELFF

D gene: -
J gene: TRBJ1-1
clone size: -
CDR3 length: 13
V gene: TRBV10-1
CDR3 DNA: TGCGCCAGCAGTCAGAGGGAGGACACTGAAGCTTTCTTT
CDR3 protein: CASSQREDTEAFF

D gene: -
J gene: TRBJ1-5
clone size: -
CDR3 length: 15
V gene: TRBV2
CDR3 DNA: TGTGCCAGCAGTGAAATGGGCATTAGCAATCAGCCCCAGCATTTT
CDR3 protein: CASSEMGISNQPQHF

D gene: -
J gene: TRBJ1-2
clone size: once
CDR3 length: 14
V gene: TRBV21-1
CDR3 DNA: TGTGCCAGCAGCAAGGGACAGGCGTGCAGTGGCTACACCTTC
CDR3 protein: CASSKGQACSGYTF

D gene: -
J gene: TRBJ1-1
clone size: few
CDR3 length: 18
V gene: TRBV21-1
CDR3 DNA: TGTGCCAGCAGCAAAAGAGGAGGGACCGACGGGGTGAACACTGAAGCTTTCTTT
CDR3 protein: CASSKRGGTDGVNTEAFF

D gene: -
J gene: TRBJ1-1
clone size: few
CDR3 length: 12
V gene: TRBV30
CDR3 DNA: TGTGCCTGGAGTAGCTCCCTCAGGGGAGCTTTCTTT
CDR3 protein: CAWSSSLRGAFF

D gene: -
J gene: TRBJ1-1
clone size: -
CDR3 length: 13
V gene: TRBV18
CDR3 DNA: TGTGCCAGCTCTGAGACGGGGAACACTGAAGCTTTCTTT
CDR3 protein: CASSETGNTEAFF

D gene: TRBD1
J gene: TRBJ1-1
clone size: -
CDR3 length: 16
V gene: TRBV27
CDR3 DNA: TGTGCCAGCAGTTTATCTCCGGCGGGGACAGGGTTTGAAGCTTTCTTT
CDR3 protein: CASSLSPAGTGFEAFF

D gene: -
J gene: TRBJ2-5
clone size: -
CDR3 length: 16
V gene: TRBV10-1
CDR3 DNA: TGCGCCAGCAGTGAGTCGGGCGTTGGACGGCAGGAGACCCAGTACTTC
CDR3 protein: CASSESGVGRQETQYF

D gene: -
J gene: TRBJ1-1
clone size: -
CDR3 length: 14
V gene: TRBV7-8
CDR3 DNA: TGTGCCAGCAGCCCCCTAGGGGGGAACACTGAAGCTTTCTTT
CDR3 protein: CASSPLGGNTEAFF

D gene: -
J gene: TRBJ2-3
clone size: -
CDR3 length: 13
V gene: TRBV6-1
CDR3 DNA: TGTGCCAGCAAAATCTTGGTGGGAGATACGCAGTATTTT
CDR3 protein: CASKILVGDTQYF

D gene: -
J gene: TRBJ1-1
clone size: -
CDR3 length: 16
V gene: TRBV5-6
CDR3 DNA: TGTGCCAGCACCCTACAGACGGGACTCATGAACACTGAAGCTTTCTTT
CDR3 protein: CASTLQTGLMNTEAFF

D gene: -
J gene: TRBJ1-2
clone size: few
CDR3 length: 13
V gene: TRBV30
CDR3 DNA: TGTGCCTGGAGGGCCTCAGGAGTATTAAGCTACACCTTC
CDR3 protein: CAWRASGVLSYTF

D gene: TRBD2
J gene: TRBJ2-2
clone size: -
CDR3 length: 16
V gene: TRBV11-2
CDR3 DNA: TGTGCCAGCAGCTTCGGCGGGGGGGCCAACACCGGGGAGCTGTTTTTT
CDR3 protein: CASSFGGGANTGELFF

D gene: -
J gene: TRBJ2-2
clone size: -
CDR3 length: 15
V gene: TRBV7-9
CDR3 DNA: TGTGCCAGCAGCCTCAGGGTAGGCGACACCGGGGAGCTGTTTTTT
CDR3 protein: CASSLRVGDTGELFF

D gene: -
J gene: TRBJ2-1
clone size: -
CDR3 length: 16
V gene: TRBV5-1
CDR3 DNA: TGCGCCAGCAGCGCAGGGAGGCCTACCCTCTACAATGAGCAGTTCTTC
CDR3 protein: CASSAGRPTLYNEQFF

D gene: TRBD2
J gene: TRBJ2-3
clone size: -
CDR3 length: 18
V gene: TRBV5-1
CDR3 DNA: TGCGCCAGCAGCTCAACCCCTTATGCGGGAGGTAGCACAGATACGCAGTATTTT
CDR3 protein: CASSSTPYAGGSTDTQYF

D gene: TRBD1
J gene: TRBJ1-2
clone size: -
CDR3 length: 15
V gene: TRBV23-1
CDR3 DNA: TGCGCCACCTTTGGACAGGGTAAAGAGAGCTGTGGCTACACCTTC
CDR3 protein: CATFGQGKESCGYTF

D gene: -
J gene: TRBJ2-7
clone size: -
CDR3 length: 13
V gene: TRBV11-3
CDR3 DNA: TGTGCCAGCAGCTTAGAGGCCTACACCGAGCAGTACTTC
CDR3 protein: CASSLEAYTEQYF

D gene: -
J gene: TRBJ2-5
clone size: -
CDR3 length: 12
V gene: TRBV29-1
CDR3 DNA: TGCAGCCTACACGGGGGCGGGGAGACCCAGTACTTC
CDR3 protein: CSLHGGGETQYF

D gene: -
J gene: TRBJ2-3
clone size: -
CDR3 length: 13
V gene: TRBV11-2
CDR3 DNA: TGTGCCAGCAGCCTCAGGGGGGCAGATACGCAGTATTTT
CDR3 protein: CASSLRGADTQYF

D gene: -
J gene: TRBJ1-4
clone size: -
CDR3 length: 14
V gene: TRBV2
CDR3 DNA: TGTGCCAGCAGTCGGGGAGGGACTAATGAAAAACTGTTTTTT
CDR3 protein: CASSRGGTNEKLFF

D gene: -
J gene: TRBJ2-1
clone size: -
CDR3 length: 15
V gene: TRBV18
CDR3 DNA: TGTGCCAGCACGCAACTACCAGCCCCCTTCAATGAGCAGTTCTTC
CDR3 protein: CASTQLPAPFNEQFF

D gene: -
J gene: TRBJ2-2
clone size: -
CDR3 length: 16
V gene: TRBV19
CDR3 DNA: TGTGCCAGTAAGAGGCGGGACGGGGTGTTCGGCGGGGAGCTGTTTTTT
CDR3 protein: CASKRRDGVFGGELFF

D gene: -
J gene: TRBJ1-5
clone size: -
CDR3 length: 14
V gene: TRBV7-8
CDR3 DNA: TGTGCCAGCAGCTACGAGGGGGGCAATCAGCCCCAGCATTTT
CDR3 protein: CASSYEGGNQPQHF

D gene: -
J gene: TRBJ2-1
clone size: -
CDR3 length: 13
V gene: TRBV5-1
CDR3 DNA: TGCGCCAGCAGCTTGGCCCTGTACAATGAGCAGTTCTTC
CDR3 protein: CASSLALYNEQFF

D gene: -
J gene: TRBJ2-7
clone size: -
CDR3 length: 15
V gene: TRBV6-1
CDR3 DNA: TGTGCCAGCAGTGTCCCAGGCATCGCCGGCCGCGAGCAGTACTTC
CDR3 protein: CASSVPGIAGREQYF

D gene: -
J gene: TRBJ1-1
clone size: -
CDR3 length: 13
V gene: TRBV6-1
CDR3 DNA: TGTGCCAGCAGAGACAGGCAGAACACTGAAGCTTTCTTT
CDR3 protein: CASRDRQNTEAFF

D gene: -
J gene: TRBJ1-5
clone size: -
CDR3 length: 16
V gene: TRBV11-3
CDR3 DNA: TGTGCCAGCAGCCTGGGGCAGGGGTCGAGCAATCAGCCCCAGCATTTT
CDR3 protein: CASSLGQGSSNQPQHF

D gene: -
J gene: TRBJ2-3
clone size: -
CDR3 length: 16
V gene: TRBV7-9
CDR3 DNA: TGTGCCAGCAGCTTAGGGCAACTTGGAGGCACAGATACGCAGTATTTT
CDR3 protein: CASSLGQLGGTDTQYF

D gene: -
J gene: TRBJ2-5
clone size: -
CDR3 length: 11
V gene: TRBV7-2
CDR3 DNA: TGTGCCAGCAGCTTTCCAGAGACCCAGTACTTC
CDR3 protein: CASSFPETQYF

D gene: -
J gene: TRBJ2-7
clone size: -
CDR3 length: 15
V gene: TRBV30
CDR3 DNA: TGTGCCTGGACGGGTGGGGGCAGGGCGTTAAACGAGCAGTACTTC
CDR3 protein: CAWTGGGRALNEQYF

D gene: -
J gene: TRBJ1-3
clone size: -
CDR3 length: 15
V gene: TRBV6-6
CDR3 DNA: TGTGCCAGCAGTTACGCTTCCCAGACCGGAAACACCATATATTTT
CDR3 protein: CASSYASQTGNTIYF

D gene: TRBD2
J gene: TRBJ2-2
clone size: -
CDR3 length: 14
V gene: TRBV30
CDR3 DNA: TGTGCCTGGAGTGTGCTGGGGGGGAGTGAGGAGCTGTTTTTT
CDR3 protein: CAWSVLGGSEELFF

D gene: TRBD2
J gene: TRBJ2-3
clone size: -
CDR3 length: 14
V gene: TRBV30
CDR3 DNA: TGTGCCTGGAGGGGGGGGACTAGCACAGATACGCAGTATTTT
CDR3 protein: CAWRGGTSTDTQYF

D gene: -
J gene: TRBJ1-5
clone size: -
CDR3 length: 15
V gene: TRBV5-1
CDR3 DNA: TGCGCCAGCACCGTCGGGACACCGGGCTATCAGCCCCAGCATTTT
CDR3 protein: CASTVGTPGYQPQHF

D gene: TRBD2
J gene: TRBJ2-7
clone size: -
CDR3 length: 13
V gene: TRBV5-4
CDR3 DNA: TGTGCCAGCAGCCCCGCCGGGACTAGCGTTAAGTACTTC
CDR3 protein: CASSPAGTSVKYF

D gene: TRBD1
J gene: TRBJ2-5
clone size: -
CDR3 length: 16
V gene: TRBV30
CDR3 DNA: TGTGCCTGGAGGGGGACAGGGGCCCGTTTCCAAGAGACCCAGTACTTC
CDR3 protein: CAWRGTGARFQETQYF

D gene: TRBD2
J gene: TRBJ2-3
clone size: -
CDR3 length: 13
V gene: TRBV10-1
CDR3 DNA: TGCGCCAGCAGTCTAGCGGGGGGTAATACGCAGTATTTT
CDR3 protein: CASSLAGGNTQYF

D gene: TRBD2
J gene: TRBJ2-5
clone size: once
CDR3 length: 16
V gene: TRBV5-1
CDR3 DNA: TGCGCCAGCAGCCCCCAACTAGCGGGGGGGCAAGAGACCCAGTACTTC
CDR3 protein: CASSPQLAGGQETQYF

D gene: -
J gene: TRBJ1-5
clone size: few
CDR3 length: 13
V gene: TRBV25-1
CDR3 DNA: TGTGCCAGCAGTGCAAATAGCAATCAGCCCCAGCATTTT
CDR3 protein: CASSANSNQPQHF

D gene: -
J gene: TRBJ2-1
clone size: -
CDR3 length: 14
V gene: TRBV5-1
CDR3 DNA: TGCGCCAGCAGCTTGAAGGGGGCCTACAATGAGCAGTTCTTC
CDR3 protein: CASSLKGAYNEQFF

D gene: TRBD1
J gene: TRBJ1-2
clone size: -
CDR3 length: 14
V gene: TRBV9
CDR3 DNA: TGTGCCAGCAGCGTAGATCGCAGGGGGAGTAGCTACACCTTC
CDR3 protein: CASSVDRRGSSYTF

D gene: TRBD2
J gene: TRBJ2-7
clone size: -
CDR3 length: 15
V gene: TRBV27
CDR3 DNA: TGTGCCAGCAAGTACCTAGCGGAGGGGAGTTACGAGCAGTACTTC
CDR3 protein: CASKYLAEGSYEQYF

D gene: TRBD1
J gene: TRBJ1-1
clone size: -
CDR3 length: 17
V gene: TRBV5-6
CDR3 DNA: TGTGCCAGCAGCTTGAAACAGGGGGCGAGGGAGGTCACTGAAGCTTTCTTT
CDR3 protein: CASSLKQGAREVTEAFF

D gene: -
J gene: TRBJ2-7
clone size: -
CDR3 length: 16
V gene: TRBV4-1
CDR3 DNA: TGCGCCAGCAGCCAAGATACAGCAGGGTTAACCTACGAGCAGTACTTC
CDR3 protein: CASSQDTAGLTYEQYF

D gene: -
J gene: TRBJ2-7
clone size: -
CDR3 length: 12
V gene: TRBV2
CDR3 DNA: TGTGCCAGCAGTGAAGATCGGGGTGAGCAGTACTTC
CDR3 protein: CASSEDRGEQYF

D gene: -
J gene: TRBJ1-2
clone size: -
CDR3 length: 15
V gene: TRBV19
CDR3 DNA: TGTGCCAGTAGCGATTCAAGACAGGCTAACTATGGCTACACCTTC
CDR3 protein: CASSDSRQANYGYTF

D gene: -
J gene: TRBJ1-2
clone size: -
CDR3 length: 13
V gene: TRBV6-1
CDR3 DNA: TGTGCCAGCAGTCCCAGGGTACACTATGGCTACACCTTC
CDR3 protein: CASSPRVHYGYTF

D gene: -
J gene: TRBJ1-1
clone size: -
CDR3 length: 14
V gene: TRBV18
CDR3 DNA: TGTGCCAGCTCACCACCGAATTTGAACACTGAAGCTTTCTTT
CDR3 protein: CASSPPNLNTEAFF